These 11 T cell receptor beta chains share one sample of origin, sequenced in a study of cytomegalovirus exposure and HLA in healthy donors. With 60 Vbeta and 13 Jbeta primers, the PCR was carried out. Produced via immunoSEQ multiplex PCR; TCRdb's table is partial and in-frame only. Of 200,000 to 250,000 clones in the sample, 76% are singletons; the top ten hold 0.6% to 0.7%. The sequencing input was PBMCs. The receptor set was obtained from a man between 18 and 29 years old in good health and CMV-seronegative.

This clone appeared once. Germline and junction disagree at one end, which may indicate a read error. The CDR3 reads CASSEPTTGTLF. CDR3 bases: TGTGCCAGCAGTGAACCAACGACAGGGACGCTCTTC. The chain joins TRBV6-1 to TRBJ2-1; 7 bases are shared with TRBD1. Germline CDR1 MNHNS, CDR2 SASEGT. The CDR3 loop spans 12 amino acids.

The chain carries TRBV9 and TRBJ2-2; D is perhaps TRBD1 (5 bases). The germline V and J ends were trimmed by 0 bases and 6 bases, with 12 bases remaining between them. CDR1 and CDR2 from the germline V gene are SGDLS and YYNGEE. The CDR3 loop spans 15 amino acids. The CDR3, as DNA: TGTGCCAGCAGCGTAGAGGCAGGGTACCCCGGGGAGCTGTTTTTT. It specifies CASSVEAGYPGELFF.

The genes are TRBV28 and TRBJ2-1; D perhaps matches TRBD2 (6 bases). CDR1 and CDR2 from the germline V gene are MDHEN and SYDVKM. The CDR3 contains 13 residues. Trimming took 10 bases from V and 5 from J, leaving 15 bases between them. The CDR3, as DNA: TGTGCCACCGGGGACTCCCAAAACAATGAGCAGTTCTTC. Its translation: CATGDSQNNEQFF.

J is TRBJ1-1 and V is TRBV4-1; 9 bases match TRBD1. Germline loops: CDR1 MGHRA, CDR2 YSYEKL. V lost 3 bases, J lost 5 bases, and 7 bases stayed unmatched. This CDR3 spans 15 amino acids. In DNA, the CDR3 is TGCGCCAGCAGCCATACACAGGGGGCTCCAACTGAAGCTTTCTTT. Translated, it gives CASSHTQGAPTEAFF.

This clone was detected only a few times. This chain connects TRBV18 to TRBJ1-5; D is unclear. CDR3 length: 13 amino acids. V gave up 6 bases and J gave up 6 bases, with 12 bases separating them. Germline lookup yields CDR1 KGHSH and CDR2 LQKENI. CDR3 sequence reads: CASSRVPGQPQHF. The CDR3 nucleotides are TGTGCCAGCTCCCGTGTTCCCGGTCAGCCCCAGCATTTT.

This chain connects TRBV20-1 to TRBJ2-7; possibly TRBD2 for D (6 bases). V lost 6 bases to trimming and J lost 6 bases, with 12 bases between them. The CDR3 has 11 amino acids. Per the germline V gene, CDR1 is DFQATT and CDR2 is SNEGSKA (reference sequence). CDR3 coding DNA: TGCAGTGCCGCGGACTATACCGAGCAGTACTTC. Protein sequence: CSAADYTEQYF.

Here the CDR3 reads CASNFRGRSYEQYF. CDR3 DNA sequence: TGTGCCAGTAATTTCCGGGGTCGCTCCTACGAGCAGTACTTC. The gene calls are TRBV28 and TRBJ2-7, with D possibly TRBD2 on 5 matching bases. This CDR3 comprises 14 residues. CDR1 and CDR2 from the germline V gene are MDHEN and SYDVKM. With 9 bases removed from V and 0 bases from J, the gap between germline ends came to 15 bases.

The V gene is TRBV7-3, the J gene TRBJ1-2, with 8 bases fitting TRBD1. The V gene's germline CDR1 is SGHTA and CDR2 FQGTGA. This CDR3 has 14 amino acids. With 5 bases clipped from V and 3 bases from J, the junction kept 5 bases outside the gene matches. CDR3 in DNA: TGTGCCAGCAGCCCCGACAGGGGAGACTATGGCTACACCTTC. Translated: CASSPDRGDYGYTF.

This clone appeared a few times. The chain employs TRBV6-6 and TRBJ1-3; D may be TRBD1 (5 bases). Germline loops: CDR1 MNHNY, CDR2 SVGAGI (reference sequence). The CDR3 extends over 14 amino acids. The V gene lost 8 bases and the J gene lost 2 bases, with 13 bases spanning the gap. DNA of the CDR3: TGTGCCAGCGGGGTGGCAGGGACTGGAAACACCATATATTTT. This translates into CASGVAGTGNTIYF.

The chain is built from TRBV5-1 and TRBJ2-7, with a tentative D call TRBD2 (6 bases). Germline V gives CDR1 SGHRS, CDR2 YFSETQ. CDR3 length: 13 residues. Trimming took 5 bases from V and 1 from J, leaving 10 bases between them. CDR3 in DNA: TGCGCCAGCAGGCCGGGAGTTTCCTACGAGCAGTACTTC. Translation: CASRPGVSYEQYF.

The DNA for the CDR3 is TGTGCCAGCAGTGGGGACAGCACTGAAGCTTTCTTT. It codes for CASSGDSTEAFF. The chain employs TRBV6-1 and TRBJ1-1; TRBD1 aligns across 7 bases. Germline CDR1 MNHNS, CDR2 SASEGT. The junction had 0 bases not matched to a gene; V was cut back by 4 bases and J by 4 bases. CDR3 length equals 12 residues.